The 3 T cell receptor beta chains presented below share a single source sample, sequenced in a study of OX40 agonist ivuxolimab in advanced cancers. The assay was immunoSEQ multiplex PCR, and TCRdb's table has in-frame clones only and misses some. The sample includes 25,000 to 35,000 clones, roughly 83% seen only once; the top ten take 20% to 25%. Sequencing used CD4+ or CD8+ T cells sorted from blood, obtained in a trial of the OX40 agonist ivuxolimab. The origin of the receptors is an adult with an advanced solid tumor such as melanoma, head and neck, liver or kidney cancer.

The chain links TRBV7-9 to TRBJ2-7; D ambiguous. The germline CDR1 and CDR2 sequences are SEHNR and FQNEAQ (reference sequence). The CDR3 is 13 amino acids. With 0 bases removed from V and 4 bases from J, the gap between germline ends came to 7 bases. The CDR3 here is CASSLAGNYEQYF. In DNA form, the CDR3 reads TGTGCCAGCAGCTTAGCGGGCAATTACGAGCAGTACTTC.

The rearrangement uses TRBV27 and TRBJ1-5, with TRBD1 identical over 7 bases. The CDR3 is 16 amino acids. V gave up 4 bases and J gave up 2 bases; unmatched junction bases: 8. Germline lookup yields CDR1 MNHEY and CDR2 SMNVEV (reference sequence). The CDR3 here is CASSSSEGAGNQPQHF. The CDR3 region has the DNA TGTGCCAGCAGTTCCTCCGAGGGGGCGGGCAATCAGCCCCAGCATTTT.

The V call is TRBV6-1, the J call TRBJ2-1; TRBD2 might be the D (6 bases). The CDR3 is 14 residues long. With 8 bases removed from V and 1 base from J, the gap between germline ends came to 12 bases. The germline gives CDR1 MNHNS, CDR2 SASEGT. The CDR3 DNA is TGTGCCAGCGCGTGGAGGGAGTCCTACAATGAGCAGTTCTTC. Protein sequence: CASAWRESYNEQFF.